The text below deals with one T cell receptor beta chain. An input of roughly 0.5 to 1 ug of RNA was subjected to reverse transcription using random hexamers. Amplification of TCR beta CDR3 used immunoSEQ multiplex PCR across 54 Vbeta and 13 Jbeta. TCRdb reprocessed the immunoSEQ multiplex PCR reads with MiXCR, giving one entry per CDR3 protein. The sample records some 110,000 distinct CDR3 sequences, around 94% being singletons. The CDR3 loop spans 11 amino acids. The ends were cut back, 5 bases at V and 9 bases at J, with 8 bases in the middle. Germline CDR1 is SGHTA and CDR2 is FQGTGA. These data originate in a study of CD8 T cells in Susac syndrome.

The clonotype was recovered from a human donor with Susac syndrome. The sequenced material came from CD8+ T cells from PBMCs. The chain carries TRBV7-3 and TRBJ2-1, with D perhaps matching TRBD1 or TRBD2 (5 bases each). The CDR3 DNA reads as TGTGCCAGCAGCCTCGGGGCTGAGCAGTTCTTC. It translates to CASSLGAEQFF.